What follows are 27 T cell receptor beta chains derived from one specimen sequenced in a study of shared clonotypes between healthy human individuals. Sequencing used immunoSEQ multiplex PCR; TCRdb keeps in-frame clones, though not all of them. The sample yields approximately 2.3 million clones, 90% to 95% seen once. Input material: naive CD4+ T cells from PBMCs. Subset specified: CD45RA+ positively selected. All receptors derive from a young man in good health. Some clones in this sample may be carry-over from other donors' samples.

The sample holds a few counts of this clone. V usage is TRBV29-1 and J usage is TRBJ1-1; D is uncertain. V was cut by 8 bases and J by 1 base, with 8 bases left in between. This CDR3 spans 11 amino acids. CDR1 is SQVTM, CDR2 ANQGSEA, per germline. The CDR3 nucleotides read TGCAGCTCAGTCCGGAACACTGAAGCTTTCTTT. Translation: CSSVRNTEAFF.

The chain's CDR3 is CASSRSRLGETQYF. The CDR3 nucleotides read TGTGCCAGCAGCCGCAGTCGATTGGGGGAGACCCAGTACTTC. V usage is TRBV7-3 and J usage is TRBJ2-5; D not certain. This CDR3 has 14 amino acids. V was clipped by 5 bases and J by 5 bases, with 15 bases between them. CDR1 is SGHTA, CDR2 FQGTGA, per germline.

The CDR3 sequence is CASSEPRMRTEAFF. The CDR3 DNA reads as TGTGCCAGCAGTGAGCCCCGAATGAGGACTGAAGCTTTCTTT. This rearrangement joins TRBV25-1 to TRBJ1-1, with D hard to call. The germline V gene has CDR1 MGHDK and CDR2 SYGVNS. V was clipped by 3 bases and J by 5 bases, with 13 bases between them. This CDR3 has 14 residues.

This clone has just one count. This chain joins TRBV11-2 and TRBJ2-2, with 8 positions matching TRBD1. The germline CDR1 and CDR2 sequences are SGHAT and FQNNGV. Germline trimming cut 2 bases from V and 7 bases from J; bases unmatched to any gene: 3. There are 14 residues in the CDR3. The CDR3 reads CASSLQGAGGELFF. CDR3 nucleotides: TGTGCCAGCAGCTTACAGGGGGCTGGCGGGGAGCTGTTTTTT.

This chain connects TRBV11-3 to TRBJ1-1, with unresolved D. Germline assignment: CDR1 SGHNT and CDR2 YENEEA. V lost 5 bases and J 7 bases, leaving 14 bases between the germline ends. The CDR3 spans 13 residues. This chain's CDR3 is CASSTGPRSEAFF. The CDR3 bases are TGTGCCAGCAGCACCGGACCCAGAAGTGAAGCTTTCTTT.

The J gene is TRBJ2-1, the V gene TRBV14, with D possibly matching TRBD2 (5 bases). In germline, CDR1 is SGHDN, CDR2 FVKESK. Trimming removed 4 bases from V and 7 bases from J, with 11 bases in between. The CDR3 has 13 residues. The chain's CDR3 is CASSRGLGNEQFF. The CDR3 DNA sequence: TGTGCCAGCAGCCGCGGGTTGGGGAATGAGCAGTTCTTC.

The CDR3 reads CASSLAGASPNEQFF. The CDR3 nucleotides are TGTGCCAGCAGCCTAGCGGGAGCCTCCCCCAATGAGCAGTTCTTC. The V and J genes are TRBV6-4 and TRBJ2-1; 10 nucleotides agree with TRBD2. J gave up 6 bases and V 6 bases, and 8 bases lay outside the gene matches. Per germline, CDR1 MRHNA and CDR2 SNTAGT. The CDR3 spans 15 residues.

J is TRBJ2-2 and V is TRBV9; 8 bases align to TRBD2. The CDR3 consists of 17 residues. The V and J ends lost 3 bases and 4 bases, in that order; junction bases with no gene match: 11. From germline, CDR1 is SGDLS and CDR2 YYNGEE. The CDR3 spells CASSARGREGLTGELFF. The CDR3, as DNA: TGTGCCAGCAGCGCGAGGGGTCGGGAGGGCCTCACCGGGGAGCTGTTTTTT. The full variable domain, completed using reference TRBV9 and TRBJ2-2, is DSGVTQTPKHLITATGQRVTLRCSPRSGDLSVYWYQQSLDQGLQFLIQYYNGEERAKGNILERFSAQQFPDLHSELNLSSLELGDSALYFCASSARGREGLTGELFFGEGSRLTVL.

This clone showed up just once. V usage is TRBV30 and J usage is TRBJ2-1, with 8 positions matching TRBD1. The CDR3 is 16 residues long. Germline values: CDR1 GTSNPN, CDR2 SVGIG (reference sequence). Trimming at V came to 1 base and at J to 2 bases, leaving 7 bases not matched to a gene. The CDR3 DNA reads as TGTGCCTGGAGTGGTCCCGGACAGGGTCCCTACAATGAGCAGTTCTTC. As protein: CAWSGPGQGPYNEQFF.

V is TRBV9 and J is TRBJ1-2; D is possibly TRBD1 (5 bases). This CDR3 region has 13 residues. Trimming cost V 3 bases and J 5 bases, with 11 bases left between them. Looked up from germline, CDR1 is SGDLS and CDR2 is YYNGEE. The DNA for the CDR3 is TGTGCCAGCAGCGCCGGAGGGGAGTATGGCTACACCTTC. This sequence encodes CASSAGGEYGYTF.

The rearrangement links TRBV18 to TRBJ2-5, with unresolved D. Germline V gene sequence: CDR1 KGHSH, CDR2 LQKENI. The CDR3 length is 12 residues. The V gene lost 4 bases and the J gene lost 5 bases, with 8 bases spanning the gap. The CDR3 DNA follows: TGTGCCAGCTCACGGAGTGCGGAGACCCAGTACTTC. It specifies CASSRSAETQYF.

The chain joins TRBV6-5 to TRBJ2-7; D may be TRBD2 (7 bases). Trimming removed 0 bases from V and 5 bases from J, with 11 bases in between. The CDR3 totals 14 residues. Germline CDR1 reads MNHEY; CDR2 reads SVGAGI. The CDR3 DNA follows: TGTGCCAGCAGTTACTCGGGGGGGCTGGACGAGCAGTACTTC. It specifies CASSYSGGLDEQYF.

A single count supports this clone. This rearrangement joins TRBV29-1 to TRBJ2-4; D is perhaps TRBD2 (6 bases). Trimming stripped 6 bases from V and 7 bases from J, with 13 bases between. Germline V CDR1 and CDR2: SQVTM, ANQGSEA. The CDR3 is made up of 12 amino acids. The CDR3 sequence: CSVLFGGNIQYF. The CDR3 nucleotides read TGCAGCGTACTATTCGGAGGGAACATTCAGTACTTC.

The V call is TRBV7-6, the J call TRBJ2-1; no definite D call. The CDR3 spans 15 residues. The ends were cut back, 5 bases at V and 1 base at J, with 12 bases in the middle. The germline V gene encodes CDR1 SGHVS and CDR2 FNYEAQ. The DNA of the CDR3 is TGTGCCAGCAGCAAAGGGTGGAGTTCCTACAATGAGCAGTTCTTC. Encoded protein: CASSKGWSSYNEQFF.

The genes are TRBV29-1 and TRBJ1-4; the D is unclear. This CDR3 comprises 14 residues. Germline V gene lookup returns CDR1 SQVTM and CDR2 ANQGSEA. Trimming took off 7 bases at V and 6 bases at J, with 18 bases between the two ends. CDR3 nucleotides: TGCAGCGGCGGGAATAGGTCGTACTATGAAAAACTGTTTTTT. Amino acids: CSGGNRSYYEKLFF.

V is TRBV28 and J is TRBJ1-1, with D unresolved. V was trimmed by 9 bases and J by 7 bases, leaving 21 bases between them. Per germline, CDR1 MDHEN and CDR2 SYDVKM. This CDR3 region has 14 residues. The CDR3 bases are TGTGCCAGTAGACAAACTATCCAGTTGGTTGAAGCTTTCTTT. It yields the protein CASRQTIQLVEAFF. The full variable domain, its missing parts supplied by reference TRBV28 and TRBJ1-1, is DVKVTQSSRYLVKRTGEKVFLECVQDMDHENMFWYRQDPGLGLRLIYFSYDVKMKEKGDIPEGYSVSREKKERFSLILESASTNQTSMYLCASRQTIQLVEAFFGQGTRLTVV.

The chain has TRBV28 and TRBJ2-3, with D uncertain. Trimming shortened V by 5 bases and J by 7 bases, and 7 bases separated the two germline ends. CDR1 and CDR2 from the germline V gene are MDHEN and SYDVKM. The CDR3 covers 11 residues. The DNA of the CDR3 is TGTGCCAGCAGTCTTCACTATACGCAGTATTTT. Translation: CASSLHYTQYF. Full variable domain (missing parts from reference TRBV28 and TRBJ2-3): DVKVTQSSRYLVKRTGEKVFLECVQDMDHENMFWYRQDPGLGLRLIYFSYDVKMKEKGDIPEGYSVSREKKERFSLILESASTNQTSMYLCASSLHYTQYFGPGTRLTVL.

This chain uses TRBV6-6 with TRBJ1-2; D is undetermined. Germline V gene sequence: CDR1 MNHNY, CDR2 SVGAGI (reference sequence). V lost 6 bases, J lost 6 bases, and 14 bases lay in between. The CDR3 is 13 residues long. CDR3 sequence (DNA): TGTGCCAGCAGGCGGACTGAATTAAATGGCTACACCTTC. Translation: CASRRTELNGYTF.

This chain connects TRBV5-5 to TRBJ1-4; 11 bases are a match to TRBD1. Germline loops: CDR1 SGHKS, CDR2 YYEKEE (reference sequence). The CDR3 has 16 amino acids. J gave up 0 bases and V 3 bases, and 1 base lay outside the gene matches. DNA for the CDR3: TGTGCCAGCAGCTGGGGACAGGGGGCAACTAATGAAAAACTGTTTTTT. Translation: CASSWGQGATNEKLFF.

As for this clone: The same CDR3 can be traced to other DNA sequences in this sample. V is TRBV4-1 and J is TRBJ1-4; D is ambiguous. The CDR3 sequence is 12 residues long. The V end was cut by 1 base, the J end by 7 bases, with 4 bases between. Germline lookup yields CDR1 MGHRA and CDR2 YSYEKL. This CDR3 reads CASSQVTEKLFF. The DNA for the CDR3 is TGCGCCAGCAGCCAAGTCACTGAAAAACTGTTTTTT.

The rearrangement joins TRBV27 to TRBJ1-4; possibly TRBD1 for D (5 bases). Germline-derived CDR1 and CDR2 are MNHEY and SMNVEV (reference sequence). CDR3 size: 15 residues. V was cut by 5 bases and J by 3 bases, with 13 bases left in between. CDR3 bases: TGTGCCAGCAGTCACCGCGGGGGATCTAATGAAAAACTGTTTTTT. Translated: CASSHRGGSNEKLFF.

Concerning this clone itself: The same CDR3 arises from other DNA sequences in this sample as well. The J gene is TRBJ1-4, the V gene TRBV6-5; 9 nucleotides align to TRBD1. The CDR3 runs 14 residues. The V segment lost 0 bases and the J segment 8 bases; nucleotides outside the gene matches: 1. Germline loops: CDR1 MNHEY, CDR2 SVGAGI. CDR3 nucleotide sequence: TGTGCCAGCAGTTACTCGACAGGGGGGGAAAAACTGTTTTTT. This codes for CASSYSTGGEKLFF.

This rearrangement joins TRBV5-8 to TRBJ1-5; 8 positions match TRBD1. The CDR3 loop spans 17 amino acids. Germline V gives CDR1 SGHTS, CDR2 YDEGEE. V trimming: 7 bases; J trimming: 7 bases; junction bases outside the gene matches: 19. The CDR3 DNA reads TGTGCCAGCCACACCCTCACAGGGGGGCTCAGGGAACAGCCCCAGCATTTT. It encodes CASHTLTGGLREQPQHF.

The J gene is TRBJ2-2, the V gene TRBV7-3; no firm D call. The CDR3 consists of 14 residues. V was shortened by 1 base and J by 7 bases, with 10 bases between the two germline ends. CDR1 and CDR2 (germline): SGHTA, FQGTGA. The CDR3 loop reads CASSLNFVGGELFF. CDR3 coding DNA: TGTGCCAGCAGCTTAAACTTTGTAGGCGGGGAGCTGTTTTTT.

This chain joins TRBV18 and TRBJ2-1; TRBD1 matches 10 bases. V was pared by 4 bases and J by 6 bases, with 9 bases of the junction left unmatched. Germline values: CDR1 KGHSH, CDR2 LQKENI. CDR3 length: 16 residues. The CDR3 DNA reads TGTGCCAGCTCACTGATGACAGGGGGCGCCATCAATGAGCAGTTCTTC. Amino acids: CASSLMTGGAINEQFF.

The chain recombines TRBV9 with TRBJ2-3; D gene unclear. The CDR3 spans 15 residues. Trimming took off 1 base at V and 0 bases at J, with 9 bases between the two ends. Germline values: CDR1 SGDLS, CDR2 YYNGEE. CDR3 sequence: CASSVRRVSTDTQYF. In nucleotides, the CDR3 is TGTGCCAGCAGCGTACGGCGCGTTAGCACAGATACGCAGTATTTT.

The V gene is TRBV10-3, the J gene TRBJ2-7, with 12 nucleotides matching TRBD2. V lost 7 bases, J lost 5 bases, and 9 bases stayed unmatched. Germline V gene data show CDR1 as ENHRY and CDR2 as SYGVKD. This CDR3 comprises 15 residues. As DNA, the CDR3 is TGTGCCATCAACGATGGACTAGCGGGACCCCACGAGCAGTACTTC. Amino acid sequence: CAINDGLAGPHEQYF.